This T cell receptor beta chain was recovered during a study of Tregs in tolerant kidney transplant recipients. General study results and limits: The small number of patients limits these findings pending further validation. The most relevant donor-specific Treg TCRbeta repertoire apparently came from expansion with activated donor B cells.

This clone was recorded only once. Its antigen remains unidentified. TCRdb's copy holds only in-frame clones and misses some; the assay was immunoSEQ multiplex PCR. Of about 83,000 clones in the sample, 98% were seen once. V was clipped by 2 bases and J by 1 base, with 13 bases between them. CDR1 and CDR2 from the germline V gene are SGHRS and YFSETQ. The CDR3 has 15 amino acids. This TCR was recovered from a human donor who received a combined kidney and bone marrow transplant. J is TRBJ2-7 and V is TRBV5-1, with D perhaps matching TRBD1 (6 bases). The sample in question was CD4+ T cells from blood, obtained before the transplant. The CDR3 region is CASSFGDTDSYEQYF. The DNA of the CDR3 is TGCGCCAGCAGCTTCGGGGACACTGATTCCTACGAGCAGTACTTC.